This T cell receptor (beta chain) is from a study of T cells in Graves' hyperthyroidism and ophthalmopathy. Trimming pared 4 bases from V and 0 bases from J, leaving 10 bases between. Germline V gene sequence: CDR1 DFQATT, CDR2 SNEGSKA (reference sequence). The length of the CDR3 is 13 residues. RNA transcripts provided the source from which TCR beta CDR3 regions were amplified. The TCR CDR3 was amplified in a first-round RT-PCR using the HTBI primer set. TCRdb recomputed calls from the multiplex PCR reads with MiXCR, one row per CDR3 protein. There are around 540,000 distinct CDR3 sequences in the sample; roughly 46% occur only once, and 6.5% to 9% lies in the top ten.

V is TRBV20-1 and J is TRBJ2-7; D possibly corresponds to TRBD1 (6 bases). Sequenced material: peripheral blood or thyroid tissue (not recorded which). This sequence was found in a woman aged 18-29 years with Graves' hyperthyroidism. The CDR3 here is CSATYRVSYEQYF. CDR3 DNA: TGCAGTGCTACTTACAGGGTCTCCTACGAGCAGTACTTC.